Below, 24 T cell receptor beta chains from the same sample are listed, as sequenced in a study of blood T cell repertoires in COVID-19. Sequencing used immunoSEQ multiplex PCR; TCRdb keeps in-frame clones, though not all of them. The sample includes roughly 250,000 clones, around 90% of them seen just once. The sample consisted of PBMCs or T cells enriched from blood (not recorded which). These receptors were collected from a woman in her thirties with acute COVID-19.

This chain uses TRBV18 with TRBJ2-3; maybe TRBD1 (5 bases). The germline V gene encodes CDR1 KGHSH and CDR2 LQKENI. Trimming took off 1 base at V and 10 bases at J, with 12 bases between the two ends. There are 13 residues in the CDR3. This CDR3 reads CASSPRAGWAQYF. The CDR3, as DNA: TGTGCCAGCTCACCACGGGCAGGGTGGGCGCAGTATTTT.

Regarding this clone: Different DNA sequences within this sample yield the same CDR3. V gene TRBV9 combines with J gene TRBJ2-2; 7 bases line up with TRBD2. CDR3 size: 15 residues. Germline CDR1 and CDR2: SGDLS and YYNGEE. J was trimmed by 0 bases and V by 1 base; bases with no gene match: 0. In DNA form, the CDR3 reads TGTGCCAGCAGCGTACTAGCGGCGAACACCGGGGAGCTGTTTTTT. Amino acid sequence: CASSVLAANTGELFF.

The CDR3 DNA is TGTGCCAGCAGCCTTGAACAGGGGAATGGCTACACCTTC. It codes for CASSLEQGNGYTF. The chain couples TRBV28 to TRBJ1-2; 7 positions match TRBD1. Per the germline V gene, CDR1 is MDHEN and CDR2 is SYDVKM. Trimming took 6 bases from V and 6 from J; bases not matched to a gene: 7. This CDR3 contains 13 residues.

This clone appeared a few times. The chain combines TRBV2 with TRBJ1-2, with 7 nucleotides matching TRBD1. The V segment lost 4 bases and the J segment 5 bases; nucleotides outside the gene matches: 7. Germline CDR1 reads SNHLY; CDR2 reads FYNNEI. The CDR3 covers 14 residues. The CDR3 DNA reads as TGTGCCAGCAGTGCCGGCGACAGGGATTATGGCTACACCTTC. Translated: CASSAGDRDYGYTF.

The gene calls are TRBV28 and TRBJ1-5; no clear D gene. Germline values: CDR1 MDHEN, CDR2 SYDVKM. The CDR3 runs 16 residues. Deletions cut 1 base from V and 2 bases from J, with 12 bases between. The CDR3 region has the DNA TGTGCCAGCAGTTTATCGTCTGGGGAGGGCAATCAGCCCCAGCATTTT. Translating gives CASSLSSGEGNQPQHF.

The gene calls are TRBV5-6 and TRBJ2-1; 15 nucleotides match TRBD2. Germline V lookup: CDR1 SGHDT, CDR2 YYEEEE. This CDR3 comprises 19 residues. The trim removed 0 bases at V and 4 bases at J, leaving 8 bases unmatched. Here the CDR3 reads CASSLEGTSGGSTYNEQFF. In DNA form, the CDR3 reads TGTGCCAGCAGCTTGGAAGGGACTAGCGGGGGGTCCACTTACAATGAGCAGTTCTTC. Filled out from reference TRBV5-6 and TRBJ2-1, the complete variable domain reads DAGVTQSPTHLIKTRGQQVTLRCSPKSGHDTVSWYQQALGQGPQFIFQYYEEEERQRGNFPDRFSGHQFPNYSSELNVNALLLGDSALYLCASSLEGTSGGSTYNEQFFGPGTRLTVL.

V gene TRBV10-2 combines with J gene TRBJ2-3, with 7 nucleotides matching TRBD2. The CDR3 has 15 residues. Germline loops: CDR1 WSHSY, CDR2 SAAADI. V shed 10 bases and J 4 bases; nucleotides not matched to a gene: 14. In DNA form, the CDR3 reads TGCGCCACAGAAGCAGGCGGGGGTAGCGCAGATACGCAGTATTTT. It is translated as CATEAGGGSADTQYF.

This rearrangement joins TRBV9 to TRBJ2-7; 8 nucleotides line up with TRBD1. This CDR3 contains 14 residues. CDR1 is SGDLS and CDR2 is YYNGEE in the germline V gene. J was trimmed by 3 bases and V by 0 bases; bases with no gene match: 2. The CDR3 region is CASSVAQGDYEQYF. The DNA for the CDR3 is TGTGCCAGCAGCGTAGCACAGGGGGACTACGAGCAGTACTTC.

CDR3 sequence: CASSLSGNLNTEAFF. Here the CDR3 DNA reads TGTGCCAGCAGTTTATCGGGGAACCTGAACACTGAAGCTTTCTTT. V gene TRBV28 combines with J gene TRBJ1-1; D remains ambiguous. Trimming removed 1 base from V and 0 bases from J, with 9 bases in between. This CDR3 is 15 amino acids long. CDR1 and CDR2 from the germline V gene are MDHEN and SYDVKM.

This clone has a single count. The chain recombines TRBV10-2 with TRBJ1-1; the D gene is possibly TRBD1 (5 bases). Germline values: CDR1 WSHSY, CDR2 SAAADI. There are 15 residues in the CDR3. Trimming removed 0 bases at V and 6 bases at J, with 14 bases between. The CDR3 here is CASSESGQIGAEAFF. The CDR3 DNA reads TGCGCCAGCAGTGAGTCGGGGCAGATTGGCGCTGAAGCTTTCTTT.

V is TRBV7-3 and J is TRBJ2-3, with 10 bases lining up with TRBD1. CDR3 length: 14 residues. Germline-derived CDR1 and CDR2 are SGHTA and FQGTGA. Trimming took 6 bases from V and 6 from J; bases not matched to a gene: 6. CDR3 nucleotide sequence: TGTGCCAGCAGTCCGGGACAGGGGTTGGATACGCAGTATTTT. It is translated as CASSPGQGLDTQYF.

This rearrangement joins TRBV7-2 to TRBJ1-2; 7 bases align to TRBD1. V shed 4 bases and J 8 bases; nucleotides not matched to a gene: 7. Germline loops: CDR1 SGHTA, CDR2 FQGNSA. The CDR3 extends over 13 amino acids. The CDR3 is CASSSRDSLGYTF. The CDR3 region has the DNA TGTGCCAGCAGCTCCCGGGACAGTCTAGGCTACACCTTC.

In DNA form, the CDR3 reads TGTGCCAGCAGCCCGGAGACTACCTACGCATTTAGCGAGCAGTTCTTC. Protein product: CASSPETTYAFSEQFF. The chain joins TRBV7-2 to TRBJ2-1, with D maybe TRBD2 (5 bases). Germline CDR1 reads SGHTA; CDR2 reads FQGNSA. V was pared by 5 bases and J by 10 bases, with 24 bases between. The CDR3 sequence is 16 residues long. Based on the CDR3 plus reference TRBV7-2 and TRBJ2-1, the full variable domain is GAGVSQSPSNKVTEKGKDVELRCDPISGHTALYWYRQSLGQGLEFLIYFQGNSAPDKSGLPSDRFSAERTGGSVSTLTIQRTQQEDSAVYLCASSPETTYAFSEQFFGPGTRLTVL.

The V and J genes are TRBV18 and TRBJ2-1, with D possibly TRBD2 on 6 matching bases. Germline CDR1 and CDR2: KGHSH and LQKENI. V lost 4 bases and J lost 4, with 20 bases in between. The CDR3 loop spans 17 amino acids. CDR3 sequence (DNA): TGTGCCAGCTCACTTAACCTTCCTAGCGCGATTTACAATGAGCAGTTCTTC. Translated, it gives CASSLNLPSAIYNEQFF.

The chain has TRBV15 and TRBJ2-5, with D perhaps matching TRBD2 (6 bases). Trimming left V 2 bases short and J 7 bases short, with 14 bases between. CDR1 is LNHNV and CDR2 is YYDKDF in the germline V gene (reference sequence). The CDR3 is 14 residues long. This chain's CDR3 is CATSRRDGGGTQYF. For the CDR3, the DNA is TGTGCCACCAGCAGAAGGGACGGGGGAGGGACCCAGTACTTC.

V gene TRBV6-1 combines with J gene TRBJ1-5; D uncertain. The CDR3 spans 16 residues. CDR1 is MNHNS and CDR2 is SASEGT in the germline V gene. V shed 2 bases and J shed 7 bases, with 18 bases lying between them. CDR3 amino acids: CASSERAGGSRQPQHF. The CDR3 region has the DNA TGTGCCAGCAGTGAACGGGCAGGCGGGTCACGGCAGCCCCAGCATTTT.

The rearrangement uses TRBV29-1 and TRBJ2-7; TRBD1 matches at 9 bases. This CDR3 region has 15 residues. Germline assignment: CDR1 SQVTM and CDR2 ANQGSEA. Trimming took 1 base from V and 5 from J; bases not matched to a gene: 9. Here the CDR3 DNA reads TGCAGCGTTGAAGTCTCCGGGACAGGGATCGACGAGCAGTACTTC. Amino acids: CSVEVSGTGIDEQYF.

The CDR3, as DNA: TGTGCCTGGAGTTACGGGGCAACTAATGAAAAACTGTTTTTT. Protein product: CAWSYGATNEKLFF. The chain recombines TRBV30 with TRBJ1-4; no reliable D call. V gave up 2 bases and J gave up 0 bases, with 7 bases separating them. The CDR3 length is 14 residues. The germline gives CDR1 GTSNPN, CDR2 SVGIG (reference sequence).

The chain carries TRBV2 and TRBJ2-1; 8 bases match TRBD1. Per the germline V gene, CDR1 is SNHLY and CDR2 is FYNNEI. Germline trimming cut 4 bases from V and 10 bases from J; bases unmatched to any gene: 9. CDR3 length: 14 residues. Written as DNA, the CDR3 is TGTGCCAGCAGTGGCGGGACAGGTCGGAAAGAGCAGTTCTTC. It specifies CASSGGTGRKEQFF.

This sequence joins TRBV19 and TRBJ2-2; no clear D gene. The V gene's germline CDR1 is LNHDA and CDR2 SQIVND (reference sequence). This CDR3 region has 14 residues. Trimming pared 5 bases from V and 1 base from J, leaving 8 bases between. CDR3 nucleotides: TGTGCCAGTAGTGTGACTCAGAACACCGGGGAGCTGTTTTTT. The encoded protein is CASSVTQNTGELFF.

This clone was seen only once. Other DNA sequences in the sample encode the same CDR3. This rearrangement joins TRBV11-3 to TRBJ2-1; TRBD2 agrees at 9 bases. The CDR3 is 14 residues long. The V gene's germline CDR1 is SGHNT and CDR2 YENEEA. Trimming removed 5 bases from V and 8 bases from J; junction bases left unmatched: 7. CDR3: CASSRGLAGDEQFF. Written as DNA, the CDR3 is TGTGCCAGCAGCCGGGGACTAGCAGGAGATGAGCAGTTCTTC.

The chain couples TRBV10-3 to TRBJ2-3; no clear D gene. Germline V lookup: CDR1 ENHRY, CDR2 SYGVKD. CDR3 size: 17 residues. V was trimmed by 4 bases and J by 0 bases, leaving 17 bases between them. CDR3 nucleotide sequence: TGTGCCATCAGTGCTGCGAAGTCGAGCTTTAGCACAGATACGCAGTATTTT. This encodes CAISAAKSSFSTDTQYF.

The J gene is TRBJ2-2, the V gene TRBV6-1, with TRBD1 matching over 9 bases. CDR1 is MNHNS and CDR2 is SASEGT in the germline V gene. V gave up 3 bases and J gave up 7 bases; unmatched junction bases: 3. There are 14 residues in the CDR3. The CDR3 loop reads CASSDYRGRGELFF. Here the CDR3 DNA reads TGTGCCAGCAGTGATTACAGGGGGCGCGGGGAGCTGTTTTTT.

CDR3 in DNA: TGTGCCAGCGCTCAAGAGGGTACCTACGAGCAGTACTTC. Its protein product is CASAQEGTYEQYF. The genes are TRBV7-9 and TRBJ2-7, with D tentatively TRBD2 (5 bases). The CDR3 contains 13 residues. Germline lookup yields CDR1 SEHNR and CDR2 FQNEAQ (reference sequence). Trimming removed 8 bases from V and 2 bases from J, with 13 bases in between.